These 23 T cell receptor beta chains were sequenced from one sample in a study of cytomegalovirus exposure and HLA in healthy donors. The PCR had 60 Vbeta and 13 Jbeta primers. The data were produced by immunoSEQ multiplex PCR, yet TCRdb's version contains in-frame clones alone and is incomplete. The data hold 130,000 or so clones, with about 75% observed a single time. The sample comprised PBMCs. The receptor source for this set is a man in his forties in good health and CMV-seronegative.

This chain connects TRBV6-5 to TRBJ1-4, with D possibly TRBD1 on 5 matching bases. V lost 2 bases, J lost 8 bases, and 9 bases lay in between. This CDR3 contains 13 residues. Germline V lookup: CDR1 MNHEY, CDR2 SVGAGI. The CDR3 sequence is CASSYGGFEKLFF. The DNA of the CDR3 is TGTGCCAGCAGTTACGGGGGGTTCGAAAAACTGTTTTTT.

This chain uses TRBV6-1 with TRBJ2-7; 8 bases fit TRBD1. The CDR3 runs to 13 residues. V shed 8 bases, J shed 3 bases, and the junction held 6 bases outside the gene matches. The germline V gene has CDR1 MNHNS and CDR2 SASEGT. The CDR3 sequence: CASQTGTGYEQYF. For the CDR3, the DNA is TGTGCCAGCCAGACAGGGACAGGCTACGAGCAGTACTTC.

The CDR3: CASSQTVESNQPQHF. DNA for the CDR3: TGCGCCAGCAGCCAGACAGTCGAAAGCAATCAGCCCCAGCATTTT. The chain combines TRBV4-3 with TRBJ1-5; D possibly corresponds to TRBD1 (5 bases). Germline lookup yields CDR1 LGHNA and CDR2 YSLEER. Deletions cut 3 bases from V and 1 base from J, with 10 bases between. The CDR3 runs to 15 residues.

Concerning this clone: The same CDR3 is also encoded by other DNA sequences in this sample. The chain employs TRBV30 and TRBJ1-5; D remains ambiguous. V was trimmed by 0 bases and J by 5 bases, leaving 8 bases between them. Germline V gives CDR1 GTSNPN, CDR2 SVGIG (reference sequence). CDR3 length: 13 residues. The CDR3 bases are TGTGCCTGGAGTGTAAGAGAGCATCAGCCCCAGCATTTT. It encodes CAWSVREHQPQHF.

This chain links TRBV4-2 with TRBJ1-2; tentatively, D is TRBD1 (6 bases). There are 15 residues in the CDR3. Between the trimmed V and J ends, which lost 1 base and 5 bases, there was a span of 14 bases. Germline V gene sequence: CDR1 LGHNA, CDR2 YNFKEQ. The CDR3 reads CASSQVTTGTYGYTF. The DNA for the CDR3 is TGTGCCAGCAGCCAAGTGACCACAGGGACGTATGGCTACACCTTC.

The V gene is TRBV10-3, the J gene TRBJ1-2; D is unresolved. Trimming shortened V by 0 bases and J by 1 base, and 6 bases separated the two germline ends. This CDR3 has 14 residues. CDR1 is ENHRY, CDR2 SYGVKD, per germline. The CDR3 reads CAISESGSNYGYTF. As DNA, the CDR3 is TGTGCCATCAGTGAGTCTGGCAGTAACTATGGCTACACCTTC.

Concerning this clone itself: Other DNA sequences from this sample encode an identical CDR3 as well. CDR3 amino acids: CASSLDRPSGNTIYF. CDR3 DNA sequence: TGCGCCAGCAGCCTAGACAGGCCCTCTGGAAACACCATATATTTT. This sequence joins TRBV5-1 and TRBJ1-3, with D possibly TRBD1 on 6 matching bases. Trimming stripped 4 bases from V and 0 bases from J, with 11 bases between. This CDR3 contains 15 residues. Germline CDR1 reads SGHRS; CDR2 reads YFSETQ.

Notes on this clone: The junction departs from germline at one end; a sequencing error may be responsible. The chain recombines TRBV27 with TRBJ2-5; D may be TRBD1 (5 bases). This CDR3 comprises 16 residues. Germline V gene sequence: CDR1 MNHEY, CDR2 SMNVEV (reference sequence). This CDR3 is CVSSLIGRVDQETQYF. The CDR3 DNA is TGTGTCAGCAGTTTGATCGGCAGGGTAGATCAAGAGACCCAGTACTTC.

This chain's CDR3 is CASSQRPPGANWDTQYF. CDR3 in DNA: TGTGCCAGCAGCCAACGGCCTCCTGGGGCAAACTGGGATACGCAGTATTTT. The chain joins TRBV2 to TRBJ2-3, with D possibly TRBD1 on 5 matching bases. This CDR3 has 17 amino acids. V was cut by 6 bases and J by 6 bases, with 25 bases left in between. Germline loops: CDR1 SNHLY, CDR2 FYNNEI. The whole variable domain, filled in from reference TRBV2 and TRBJ2-3, reads EPEVTQTPSHQVTQMGQEVILRCVPISNHLYFYWYRQILGQKVEFLVSFYNNEISEKSEIFDDQFSVERPDGSNFTLKIRSTKLEDSAMYFCASSQRPPGANWDTQYFGPGTRLTVL.

V usage is TRBV7-2 and J usage is TRBJ2-7, with 8 bases aligning to TRBD2. Germline CDR1 and CDR2: SGHTA and FQGNSA. This CDR3 region has 14 residues. The junction had 9 bases not matched to a gene; V was cut back by 4 bases and J by 7 bases. This CDR3 reads CASSSIAGPWEQYF. CDR3 sequence (DNA): TGTGCCAGCAGCTCAATAGCGGGACCATGGGAGCAGTACTTC.

This sequence joins TRBV19 and TRBJ1-6; no firm D call. Germline-derived CDR1 and CDR2 are LNHDA and SQIVND (reference sequence). The CDR3 loop spans 12 amino acids. The V end lost 10 bases, the J end lost 7 bases, and 11 bases lay between the germline ends. The CDR3 spells CATQLGNSPLHF. CDR3 nucleotide sequence: TGTGCCACCCAGCTCGGGAATTCACCCCTCCACTTT.

The rearrangement links TRBV19 to TRBJ1-5, with D perhaps TRBD1 (5 bases). Germline V gives CDR1 LNHDA, CDR2 SQIVND (reference sequence). This CDR3 contains 13 residues. Trimming shortened V by 8 bases and J by 2 bases, and 10 bases separated the two germline ends. The CDR3 loop reads CASGVGGNQPQHF. The CDR3 DNA reads as TGTGCCAGTGGGGTAGGGGGCAATCAGCCCCAGCATTTT. The full variable domain, its missing parts supplied by reference TRBV19 and TRBJ1-5, is DGGITQSPKYLFRKEGQNVTLSCEQNLNHDAMYWYRQDPGQGLRLIYYSQIVNDFQKGDIAEGYSVSREKKESFPLTVTSAQKNPTAFYLCASGVGGNQPQHFGDGTRLSIL.

The genes are TRBV6-4 and TRBJ1-1, with no clear D. Per the germline V gene, CDR1 is MRHNA and CDR2 is SNTAGT. V lost 7 bases, J lost 3 bases, and 24 bases lay in between. The CDR3 consists of 17 residues. The DNA of the CDR3 is TGTGCCAGCACCGATAGTCCATGCCTCCCCGGGGACACTGAAGCTTTCTTT. It encodes CASTDSPCLPGDTEAFF.

V usage is TRBV10-3 and J usage is TRBJ1-2, with TRBD1 matching 7 bases. CDR1 is ENHRY and CDR2 is SYGVKD in the germline V gene. The V and J ends lost 4 bases and 0 bases, in that order; junction bases with no gene match: 11. The CDR3 runs to 17 residues. This CDR3 is CAISGGWTGGANYGYTF. The DNA of the CDR3 is TGTGCCATCAGTGGCGGGTGGACAGGAGGAGCTAACTATGGCTACACCTTC.

The chain is built from TRBV6-5 and TRBJ2-3; weak D call: TRBD1 (6 bases). This CDR3 spans 15 amino acids. Germline lookup yields CDR1 MNHEY and CDR2 SVGAGI. V dropped 6 bases and J dropped 0 bases, with 13 bases sitting between them. CDR3 region: CASSRLGASTDTQYF. The CDR3 coding sequence is TGTGCCAGCAGCCGACTGGGGGCTAGCACAGATACGCAGTATTTT.

This rearrangement joins TRBV27 to TRBJ1-2; 7 nucleotides line up with TRBD1. This CDR3 has 14 amino acids. CDR1 MNHEY and CDR2 SMNVEV come from the germline V gene (reference sequence). V dropped 5 bases and J dropped 2; count of bases not matched to a gene: 5. This CDR3 reads CASSTNRGNYGYTF. CDR3 coding DNA: TGTGCCAGCAGTACTAACAGGGGAAACTATGGCTACACCTTC.

This clone was counted a few times. J is TRBJ1-1 and V is TRBV7-9; possible D gene TRBD1, 6 bases. This CDR3 has 13 amino acids. The V and J ends lost 8 bases and 2 bases respectively, with 12 bases between them. Germline loops: CDR1 SEHNR, CDR2 FQNEAQ (reference sequence). The CDR3 sequence is CASSRGGNTEAFF. The CDR3 DNA follows: TGTGCCAGCTCGAGGGGGGGAAACACTGAAGCTTTCTTT.

This clone came up a few times. This chain uses TRBV4-3 with TRBJ1-2; possible D gene TRBD1, 5 bases. Per germline, CDR1 LGHNA and CDR2 YSLEER. V was clipped by 5 bases and J by 0 bases, with 10 bases between them. The CDR3 consists of 14 residues. DNA for the CDR3: TGCGCCAGCAGCATCGGCAGGGCTAACTATGGCTACACCTTC. Translated: CASSIGRANYGYTF.

The chain recombines TRBV7-8 with TRBJ2-5, with D perhaps TRBD1 (5 bases). The CDR3 runs 17 residues. Germline CDR1 and CDR2: SGHVS and FQNEAQ. V gave up 0 bases and J gave up 2 bases, with 16 bases separating them. CDR3 sequence reads: CASSLAVREGAQETQYF. DNA of the CDR3: TGTGCCAGCAGCTTAGCAGTCAGGGAAGGGGCACAAGAGACCCAGTACTTC.

This chain connects TRBV7-8 to TRBJ1-4, with 7 positions matching TRBD1. The CDR3 covers 16 residues. CDR1 is SGHVS, CDR2 FQNEAQ, per germline. Germline trimming cut 1 base from V and 8 bases from J; bases unmatched to any gene: 10. The CDR3 region is CASSLVRGPGLEKLFF. CDR3 DNA sequence: TGTGCCAGCAGCTTAGTTAGGGGGCCCGGTTTAGAAAAACTGTTTTTT.

The chain combines TRBV4-3 with TRBJ1-5; tentative D call: TRBD1 (5 bases). The germline V gene has CDR1 LGHNA and CDR2 YSLEER. The CDR3 sequence is 16 residues long. V lost 0 bases, J lost 2 bases, and 11 bases lay in between. CDR3 sequence: CASSQERGRGNQPQHF. The DNA for the CDR3 is TGCGCCAGCAGCCAAGAACGTGGCAGGGGCAATCAGCCCCAGCATTTT.

The chain recombines TRBV4-3 with TRBJ1-4; perhaps TRBD1 as D (6 bases). The CDR3 is 15 amino acids. V was pared by 0 bases and J by 7 bases, with 12 bases between. Germline V gene data show CDR1 as LGHNA and CDR2 as YSLEER. CDR3 nucleotides: TGCGCCAGCAGCCAAGACAGGGGCGGGGGTGAAAAACTGTTTTTT. It translates to CASSQDRGGGEKLFF.

This chain uses TRBV5-4 with TRBJ1-1; D remains unclear. The ends were cut back, 2 bases at V and 8 bases at J, with 10 bases in the middle. This CDR3 has 12 amino acids. In germline, CDR1 is SGHNT, CDR2 YYREEE (reference sequence). CDR3 nucleotides: TGTGCCAGCAGCTTATCGGGTCGAGAAGCTTTCTTT. Protein product: CASSLSGREAFF.